One and the same sample provided the 16 T cell receptor beta chains below, sequenced in a study of blood T cell repertoires in COVID-19. Sequenced by immunoSEQ multiplex PCR; TCRdb stores in-frame clones only, minus some. The data contain approximately 13,000 clones, around four fifths of them singletons. The sample consisted of peripheral blood. The receptors originated from a man aged 35-49 years with active or convalescent COVID-19.

This clone was observed a single time. The chain has TRBV18 and TRBJ2-2; 10 bases agree with TRBD1. The CDR3 is 14 residues long. After removal of 5 bases from V and 4 bases from J, the junction contained 1 base not matched to a gene. Germline lookup yields CDR1 KGHSH and CDR2 LQKENI. The CDR3 coding sequence is TGTGCCAGCTCAAGGGACAGGGGCACCGGGGAGCTGTTTTTT. It specifies CASSRDRGTGELFF.

The chain carries TRBV9 and TRBJ1-3, with 7 bases fitting TRBD1. Germline values: CDR1 SGDLS, CDR2 YYNGEE. V shed 7 bases and J 8 bases; nucleotides not matched to a gene: 6. This CDR3 spans 12 amino acids. The CDR3 here is CASGRDSDTIYF. CDR3 DNA: TGTGCCAGCGGCCGGGACAGCGACACCATATATTTT.

This chain uses TRBV3-1 (or the pseudogene TRBV3-2) with TRBJ1-5, with D tentatively TRBD1 (6 bases). Germline V CDR1 and CDR2: LGHDT, YNNKEL (reference sequence). This CDR3 comprises 13 residues. The V end lost 5 bases, the J end lost 5 bases, and 10 bases lay between the germline ends. The DNA of the CDR3 is TGTGCCAGCAGCACAGACAGGTATCAGCCCCAGCATTTT. This codes for CASSTDRYQPQHF.

This chain links TRBV4-1 with TRBJ2-1; 10 bases agree with TRBD2. Germline V CDR1 and CDR2: MGHRA, YSYEKL. This CDR3 has 15 amino acids. Trimming at V came to 2 bases and at J to 12 bases, leaving 10 bases not matched to a gene. The CDR3: CASSQTSGATLGQFF. CDR3 DNA sequence: TGCGCCAGCAGCCAAACTAGCGGGGCCACCTTGGGGCAGTTCTTC.

The chain joins TRBV29-1 to TRBJ1-2; 11 bases line up with TRBD1. Per the germline V gene, CDR1 is SQVTM and CDR2 is ANQGSEA. V lost 6 bases to trimming and J lost 1 base; unmatched junction nucleotides: 4. The CDR3 has 14 residues. CDR3 amino acids: CSVGGQGVNYGYTF. The DNA of the CDR3 is TGCAGCGTGGGGGGACAGGGGGTTAACTATGGCTACACCTTC.

The chain joins TRBV10-3 to TRBJ2-3, with TRBD2 matching over 9 bases. Germline CDR1 ENHRY, CDR2 SYGVKD. The junction had 4 bases not matched to a gene; V was cut back by 7 bases and J by 2 bases. The CDR3 totals 14 residues. The CDR3 DNA is TGTGCCATCACCCAGCGGGGGGACACAGATACGCAGTATTTT. Amino acid sequence: CAITQRGDTDTQYF.

This rearrangement joins TRBV7-9 to TRBJ1-5; possibly TRBD1 for D (6 bases). Germline lookup yields CDR1 SEHNR and CDR2 FQNEAQ (reference sequence). The V end was cut by 1 base, the J end by 0 bases, with 13 bases between. CDR3 length: 17 residues. The CDR3 region is CASSLVSDRYSNQPQHF. The CDR3 coding sequence is TGTGCCAGCAGCTTAGTTTCGGACAGATATAGCAATCAGCCCCAGCATTTT.

This clone was detected only a few times. The V and J genes are TRBV9 and TRBJ1-2; no clear D. Trimming left V 0 bases short and J 3 bases short, with 9 bases between. This CDR3 has 14 amino acids. Germline V CDR1 and CDR2: SGDLS, YYNGEE. The CDR3 sequence is CASSVEEEHYGYTF. The CDR3 DNA sequence: TGTGCCAGCAGCGTAGAAGAGGAACACTATGGCTACACCTTC. Together with reference TRBV9 and TRBJ1-2, the CDR3 gives the full variable domain: DSGVTQTPKHLITATGQRVTLRCSPRSGDLSVYWYQQSLDQGLQFLIQYYNGEERAKGNILERFSAQQFPDLHSELNLSSLELGDSALYFCASSVEEEHYGYTFGSGTRLTVV.

V usage is TRBV28 and J usage is TRBJ2-3; 7 positions agree with TRBD2. The length of the CDR3 is 15 residues. CDR1 is MDHEN, CDR2 SYDVKM, per germline. The ends lost 3 bases at V and 4 bases at J; junction bases unmatched: 7. This CDR3 is CASSFWGGDADTQYF. For the CDR3, the DNA is TGTGCCAGCAGTTTTTGGGGGGGGGATGCAGATACGCAGTATTTT.

This chain uses TRBV2 with TRBJ2-6; D may be TRBD1 (6 bases). The germline V gene encodes CDR1 SNHLY and CDR2 FYNNEI. CDR3 length: 16 residues. V lost 1 base to trimming and J lost 5 bases, with 12 bases between them. The CDR3 protein is CASSEGQGTRANVLTF. The CDR3 DNA follows: TGTGCCAGCAGTGAAGGGCAGGGGACAAGGGCCAACGTCCTGACTTTC.

This clone was picked up one time. This chain joins TRBV6-2 or TRBV6-3 and TRBJ2-7; 9 nucleotides agree with TRBD1. This CDR3 has 13 amino acids. Unmatched junction bases numbered 4, after V lost 4 bases and J lost 6 bases. The V gene's germline CDR1 is MNHEY and CDR2 SVGEGT. The CDR3 protein is CASSWDRAGEQYF. The CDR3 coding sequence is TGTGCCAGCAGTTGGGACAGGGCAGGCGAGCAGTACTTC.

V is TRBV6-6 and J is TRBJ1-5, with D hard to call. The germline V and J ends were trimmed by 1 base and 0 bases, with 7 bases remaining between them. Germline V CDR1 and CDR2: MNHNY, SVGAGI (reference sequence). The CDR3 has 15 amino acids. CDR3: CASSYYTYSNQPQHF. Written as DNA, the CDR3 is TGTGCCAGCAGTTACTACACGTATAGCAATCAGCCCCAGCATTTT.

The rearrangement uses TRBV5-4 and TRBJ2-2, with TRBD1 matching over 11 bases. Germline-derived CDR1 and CDR2 are SGHNT and YYREEE (reference sequence). The V and J ends lost 3 bases and 6 bases, in that order; junction bases with no gene match: 7. The CDR3 totals 16 residues. The CDR3 nucleotides read TGTGCCAGCAGCTGGGGGACAGGGGGGTTCGCCGGGGAGCTGTTTTTT. The encoded protein is CASSWGTGGFAGELFF. The full variable domain, completed using reference TRBV5-4 and TRBJ2-2, is ETGVTQSPTHLIKTRGQQVTLRCSSQSGHNTVSWYQQALGQGPQFIFQYYREEENGRGNFPPRFSGLQFPNYSSELNVNALELDDSALYLCASSWGTGGFAGELFFGEGSRLTVL.

The CDR3 DNA is TGCAGTGCTAGTGGACCGGTTGACCGGGCGGGCACTGAAGCTTTCTTT. This gives the protein CSASGPVDRAGTEAFF. V usage is TRBV20-1 and J usage is TRBJ1-1, with D hard to call. The CDR3 consists of 16 residues. The V gene's germline CDR1 is DFQATT and CDR2 SNEGSKA (reference sequence). V was clipped by 3 bases and J by 4 bases, with 21 bases between them.

The chain combines TRBV7-2 with TRBJ1-2; 7 positions match TRBD1. Germline CDR1 is SGHTA and CDR2 is FQGNSA. J gave up 4 bases and V 7 bases, and 6 bases lay outside the gene matches. This CDR3 spans 13 amino acids. DNA of the CDR3: TGTGCCAGCACCCCCGGACAGGTCTATGGCTACACCTTC. This encodes CASTPGQVYGYTF.

This rearrangement joins TRBV4-3 to TRBJ1-4; D remains unclear. Germline V lookup: CDR1 LGHNA, CDR2 YSLEER. The CDR3 has 13 amino acids. Trimming removed 0 bases at V and 8 bases at J, with 7 bases between. The chain's CDR3 is CASSQDLGEKLFF. The DNA of the CDR3 is TGCGCCAGCAGCCAAGATCTAGGCGAAAAACTGTTTTTT.